The present entry profiles one TCR beta chain with its context. Its specificity is not known. This record comes from a study of T cell repertoires in cytomegalovirus infection. Study overall: Recently identified HLA-C-restricted CMV epitopes and well-studied HLA-B-restricted CMV epitopes were used by the study. CMV infection together with matching HLA type was indicated by public TCR beta signatures.

CDR1 is MGHRA, CDR2 YSYEKL, per germline. Trimming stripped 3 bases from V and 8 bases from J, with 17 bases between. The CDR3 totals 15 residues. General study findings and limits: Clonotypes of TCR beta that were HLA-C-restricted and CMV-specific dominated the ex vivo response.

TCRdb re-analysed the reads in MiXCR, keeping a single row per CDR3 protein. Of roughly 920,000 distinct CDR3 sequences listed, about 33% are singletons. The TCR sequence derives from a human donor in good health (CMV status not recorded). Some clones in this sample may be carry-over from other donors' samples. The specimen comprised cultured CD8+ T cells from PBMCs, sampled from culture after CMV antigen stimulation. This chain links TRBV4-1 with TRBJ1-5; a weak D match, TRBD1 (5 bases). CDR3 in DNA: TGCGCCAGCAGCCAGGCAGACAGACCTCACGAGCCCCAGCATTTT. Its translation is CASSQADRPHEPQHF.